This T cell receptor (beta chain) emerged from a study of T cell responses to AZD1222 COVID-19 vaccine. The protocol was immunoSEQ multiplex PCR, while the TCRdb copy is restricted to in-frame clones and leaves out a portion. The sample has about 170,000 clones; about nine tenths are singletons. General study findings and limits: Repertoires were sampled only after the peak T cell response. The donor cohort was predominantly white British with a female majority, and clonal diversity may have been underestimated. As reported, nearly half of all spike-specific TCRs target variant regions that are unmutated. After two AZD1222 doses, spike-specific TCR breadth and depth rose versus day 0.

On this clone: What it binds is not known.

CDR1 is SNHLY and CDR2 is FYNNEI in the germline V gene. This CDR3 comprises 16 residues. V shed 4 bases, J shed 2 bases, and the junction held 7 bases outside the gene matches. The receptor was isolated from an adult in good health. The chain has TRBV2 and TRBJ2-2, with 7 bases identical to TRBD2. The sequencing used peripheral blood, collected on day 0 of AZD1222 vaccination. The CDR3 coding sequence is TGTGCCAGCAGTGTCTTACGACTAGCTAACACCGGGGAGCTGTTTTTT. It codes for CASSVLRLANTGELFF.